These 8 T cell receptor beta chains were all obtained from the same sample, sequenced in a study of identifying expanded T cells in peripheral blood. Libraries were prepared by immunoSEQ multiplex PCR; TCRdb keeps only in-frame clonotypes and omits some of them. The table includes approximately 58,000 clones, more than 70% detected once. Input material: blood. The receptor set was obtained from a person aged 18 to 70 in good health.

The rearrangement joins TRBV19 to TRBJ2-6, with D uncertain. Trimming took off 10 bases at V and 0 bases at J, with 10 bases between the two ends. The CDR3 length is 14 residues. Germline CDR1 is LNHDA and CDR2 is SQIVND (reference sequence). This CDR3 reads CATSTDSGANVLTF. Written as DNA, the CDR3 is TGTGCCACCTCAACAGACTCTGGGGCCAACGTCCTGACTTTC. Together with reference TRBV19 and TRBJ2-6, the CDR3 gives the full variable domain: DGGITQSPKYLFRKEGQNVTLSCEQNLNHDAMYWYRQDPGQGLRLIYYSQIVNDFQKGDIAEGYSVSREKKESFPLTVTSAQKNPTAFYLCATSTDSGANVLTFGAGSRLTVL.

This chain uses TRBV7-2 with TRBJ2-7; D call uncertain. CDR1 is SGHTA and CDR2 is FQGNSA in the germline V gene. Trimming cost V 1 base and J 3 bases, with 7 bases left between them. CDR3 length equals 13 residues. The CDR3 protein is CASSLVVIYEQYF. CDR3 bases: TGTGCCAGCAGCTTAGTGGTTATCTACGAGCAGTACTTC.

This chain connects TRBV5-1 to TRBJ2-7, with 8 bases lining up with TRBD1. CDR1 is SGHRS and CDR2 is YFSETQ in the germline V gene. This CDR3 spans 14 amino acids. With V trimmed by 3 bases and J by 4 bases, 6 bases remained unmatched. The CDR3 here is CASSSRTGPYEQYF. CDR3 nucleotides: TGCGCCAGCAGCTCAAGGACAGGGCCATACGAGCAGTACTTC.

The genes are TRBV4-3 and TRBJ2-1; 13 nucleotides match TRBD2. This CDR3 is built from 18 residues. The germline V gene encodes CDR1 LGHNA and CDR2 YSLEER. Germline trimming cut 2 bases from V and 8 bases from J; bases unmatched to any gene: 12. CDR3 bases: TGCGCCAGCAGCCAACGGCCGGGACTAGCGGGATTTGCGGATGAGCAGTTCTTC. Protein sequence: CASSQRPGLAGFADEQFF.

J is TRBJ1-1 and V is TRBV6-1, with unresolved D. This CDR3 is built from 13 residues. Germline-derived CDR1 and CDR2 are MNHNS and SASEGT. The germline V and J ends were trimmed by 6 bases and 1 base, with 9 bases remaining between them. For the CDR3, the DNA is TGTGCCAGCAGCCTTAAATCGAACACTGAAGCTTTCTTT. Its protein product is CASSLKSNTEAFF.

This sequence joins TRBV7-9 and TRBJ2-5, with TRBD2 identical over 10 bases. The CDR3 loop spans 16 amino acids. Germline lookup yields CDR1 SEHNR and CDR2 FQNEAQ (reference sequence). Trimming took 4 bases from V and 4 from J; bases not matched to a gene: 9. The CDR3 bases are TGTGCCAGCAGCTCACTAGCGGGAACGACGGGAGAGACCCAGTACTTC. Its protein is CASSSLAGTTGETQYF.

This sequence joins TRBV2 and TRBJ1-2; D is uncertain. This CDR3 contains 12 residues. The germline V gene encodes CDR1 SNHLY and CDR2 FYNNEI. Trimming pared 4 bases from V and 3 bases from J, leaving 6 bases between. The CDR3 nucleotides are TGTGCCAGCAGTGTCAGCTACTATGGCTACACCTTC. Its protein is CASSVSYYGYTF. The variable domain in full, completed from reference TRBV2 and TRBJ1-2, reads EPEVTQTPSHQVTQMGQEVILRCVPISNHLYFYWYRQILGQKVEFLVSFYNNEISEKSEIFDDQFSVERPDGSNFTLKIRSTKLEDSAMYFCASSVSYYGYTFGSGTRLTVV.

The chain couples TRBV29-1 to TRBJ2-3; maybe TRBD2 (7 bases). Trimming cost V 7 bases and J 0 bases, with 29 bases left between them. Germline V gene data show CDR1 as SQVTM and CDR2 as ANQGSEA. This CDR3 has 19 amino acids. CDR3 protein: CSASRDGRWGGSSTDTQYF. The CDR3 DNA reads TGCAGCGCCTCCAGGGACGGACGCTGGGGGGGCTCTAGCACAGATACGCAGTATTTT.